This paragraph covers one T cell receptor (beta chain) sequence. Its antigen is unknown. The data originate from a study of tumor and adjacent non-tumor tissue in lung cancer. Across the whole study: The cohort had about twelve adenocarcinoma, a couple of squamous cell and 1 small cell patients. General observations from the study: Normal lung showed higher cumulative top 100 clone frequency than tumor. TCR diversity was significantly greater in tumor than normal lung tissue. Higher tumor TCR diversity was associated with shorter survival.

The CDR3 is made up of 14 amino acids. CDR1 and CDR2 (germline): MDHEN, SYDVKM. V lost 6 bases, J lost 4 bases, and 15 bases lay in between. TCRbeta libraries were built with three rounds of nested PCR, modified from ARM-PCR. MiXCR, applied by TCRdb to the multiplex PCR reads, yields one record per CDR3 protein. The data hold under 150,000 distinct CDR3 sequences, with roughly 70% observed a single time. RNA was extracted from bulk tissue without any cell sorting. Sequencing was performed on lung tumor tissue. The gene calls are TRBV28 and TRBJ1-2; a weak D match, TRBD1 (6 bases). The sequence was obtained from a man aged 55 to 70 with small cell lung cancer. The DNA for the CDR3 is TGTGCCAGCAGCACTCAGGGGAACTTCTATGGCTACACCTTC. Translating it yields CASSTQGNFYGYTF.